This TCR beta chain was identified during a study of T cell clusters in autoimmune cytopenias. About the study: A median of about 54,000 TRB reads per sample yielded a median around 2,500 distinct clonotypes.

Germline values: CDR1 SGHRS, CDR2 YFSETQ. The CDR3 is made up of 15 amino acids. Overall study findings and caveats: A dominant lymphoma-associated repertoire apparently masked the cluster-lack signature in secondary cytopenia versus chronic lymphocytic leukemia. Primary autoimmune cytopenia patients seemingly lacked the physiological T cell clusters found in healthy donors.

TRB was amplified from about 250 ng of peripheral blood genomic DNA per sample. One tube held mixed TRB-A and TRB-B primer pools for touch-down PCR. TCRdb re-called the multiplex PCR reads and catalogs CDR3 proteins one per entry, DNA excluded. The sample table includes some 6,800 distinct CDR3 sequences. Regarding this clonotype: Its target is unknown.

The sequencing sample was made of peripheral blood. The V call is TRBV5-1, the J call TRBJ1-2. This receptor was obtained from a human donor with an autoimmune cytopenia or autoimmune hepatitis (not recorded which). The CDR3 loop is CASSLAAGINYGYTF.